The clone carrying this T cell receptor (beta chain) came up once. The antigen is not known. TCRdb keeps only in-frame clones here, not all; method: immunoSEQ multiplex PCR. Among tens of thousands of clones listed, about 91% were seen once. This specimen belongs to a study of OX40 agonist ivuxolimab in advanced cancers. About the study: Mean age 60 years, range about 20 to 79; roughly 82% male. Partial responses were achieved by three patients, one with hepatocellular carcinoma and two with cutaneous melanoma.

Findings of the study overall: The CD4+ and CD8+ T cells in the blood had expanded clonally by week 6 at 0.1 to 3.0 mg/kg. The mean number of expanded clones was higher in CD8+ T cells than in CD4+.

The germline V and J ends were trimmed by 4 bases and 0 bases, with 16 bases remaining between them. Per germline, CDR1 SGHAT and CDR2 FQNNGV. CDR3 size: 17 residues. The chain couples TRBV11-2 to TRBJ2-1; tentative D call: TRBD1 (5 bases). This receptor was obtained from an adult with an advanced solid tumor such as melanoma, head and neck, liver or kidney cancer. Sequenced here: CD4+ or CD8+ T cells sorted from blood, sampled in a trial of the OX40 agonist ivuxolimab. The CDR3 protein is CASSSKPGYGSYNEQFF. In nucleotides, the CDR3 is TGTGCCAGCAGCTCTAAGCCAGGGTATGGCTCCTACAATGAGCAGTTCTTC.